The 13 T cell receptor beta chains below were found in one sample sequenced in a study of T cells in Graves' hyperthyroidism and ophthalmopathy. Amplified regions were TCR beta CDR3 sequences from RNA transcripts. HTBI primers were employed in a first-round RT-PCR of the TCR CDR3. From the multiplex PCR reads, TCRdb called clonotypes with MiXCR, one entry per CDR3 protein. The repertoire holds over 450,000 distinct CDR3 sequences, with 13% to 15% as singletons. The material sequenced was blood. These receptor sequences come from a woman younger than 30 with Graves' hyperthyroidism.

This clonotype was counted a few times. V gene TRBV6-1 combines with J gene TRBJ2-1, with TRBD2 matching over 9 bases. V shed 0 bases, J shed 3 bases, and the junction held 6 bases outside the gene matches. In germline, CDR1 is MNHNS, CDR2 SASEGT. The CDR3 is 17 residues long. CDR3 nucleotides: TGTGCCAGCAGTGAAGCTAGCGGGAGAGATTACTACAATGAGCAGTTCTTC. It specifies CASSEASGRDYYNEQFF.

The sample holds many counts of this clonotype. This chain connects TRBV30 to TRBJ1-6; D gene ambiguous. With 0 bases removed from V and 3 bases from J, the gap between germline ends came to 18 bases. The CDR3 has 18 amino acids. Germline values: CDR1 GTSNPN, CDR2 SVGIG (reference sequence). The CDR3 region is CAWSVRIGTANYNSPLHF. The CDR3 nucleotides are TGTGCCTGGAGTGTACGGATCGGCACAGCTAACTATAATTCACCCCTCCACTTT. Full variable domain (outside the CDR3, taken from reference TRBV30 and TRBJ1-6): SQTIHQWPATLVQPVGSPLSLECTVEGTSNPNLYWYRQAAGRGLQLLFYSVGIGQISSEVPQNLSASRPQDRQFILSSKKLLLSDSGFYLCAWSVRIGTANYNSPLHFGNGTRLTVT.

This clonotype was recorded many times. CDR3 residues: CASSPLKYGYTF. The CDR3 nucleotides are TGTGCCAGCAGCCCCCTGAAGTATGGCTACACCTTC. This chain links TRBV11-2 with TRBJ1-2; no clear D. The V end lost 5 bases, the J end lost 5 bases, and 9 bases lay between the germline ends. In germline, CDR1 is SGHAT, CDR2 FQNNGV. This CDR3 comprises 12 residues.

This clonotype was observed many times. J is TRBJ2-5 and V is TRBV7-3; D unclear. Trimming removed 1 base at V and 2 bases at J, with 17 bases between. The CDR3 contains 17 residues. Germline CDR1 SGHTA, CDR2 FQGTGA. This CDR3 is CASSLNPLTRGQETQYF. The CDR3 DNA reads as TGTGCCAGCAGCTTAAACCCCCTGACCCGTGGGCAAGAGACCCAGTACTTC.

On this clonotype: One junction end does not reproduce the germline sequence, and a read error may be involved. As DNA, the CDR3 is TGCGCCAGCAGCTTAGGACTAGCGGGAGAAAACAAGCTGGTTTTT. Translated, it gives CASSLGLAGENKLVF. J is TRBJ2-2 and V is TRBV5-1; 13 positions agree with TRBD2. Germline-derived CDR1 and CDR2 are SGHRS and YFSETQ. This CDR3 has 15 residues.

This clonotype was counted many times. The chain combines TRBV24-1 with TRBJ1-1; TRBD1 matches at 9 bases. Germline CDR1 reads KGHDR; CDR2 reads SFDVKD. CDR3 length: 15 amino acids. V shed 4 bases and J 3 bases; nucleotides not matched to a gene: 5. CDR3: CATSDNRDRDTEAFF. DNA for the CDR3: TGTGCCACCAGTGACAACCGGGACAGGGACACTGAAGCTTTCTTT.

This clonotype was seen ten or more times. The V call is TRBV15, the J call TRBJ2-2; 11 nucleotides match TRBD2. After removal of 1 base from V and 3 bases from J, the junction contained 13 bases not matched to a gene. The CDR3 totals 20 residues. The germline V gene encodes CDR1 LNHNV and CDR2 YYDKDF (reference sequence). The CDR3, as DNA: TGTGCCACCAGCAGAGCAAGGAGAAGGACTAGCGGGCTTGACACCGGGGAGCTGTTTTTT. Its protein product is CATSRARRRTSGLDTGELFF. Drawing the rest from reference TRBV15 and TRBJ2-2, the complete variable domain is DAMVIQNPRYQVTQFGKPVTLSCSQTLNHNVMYWYQQKSSQAPKLLFHYYDKDFNNEADTPDNFQSRRPNTSFCFLDIRSPGLGDTAMYLCATSRARRRTSGLDTGELFFGEGSRLTVL.

The J gene is TRBJ2-5, the V gene TRBV4-1; D is unclear. Trimming stripped 1 base from V and 1 base from J, with 13 bases between. The CDR3 loop spans 16 amino acids. Germline V gene lookup returns CDR1 MGHRA and CDR2 YSYEKL. The CDR3 DNA follows: TGCGCCAGCAGCCAAGTTTCCGCAGGCCTCCAAGAGACCCAGTACTTC. Its protein product is CASSQVSAGLQETQYF.

About this clonotype itself: Just one base apart from a much larger clone, this may be a read error. The J gene is TRBJ1-1, the V gene TRBV7-2; no clear D gene. Germline CDR1 is SGHTA and CDR2 is FQGNSA. This CDR3 has 14 residues. The CDR3 reads CASSLELMNTGAFF. CDR3 in DNA: TGTGCCAGCAGCTTAGAACTCATGAACACTGGAGCTTTCTTT. The full variable domain, with the rest looked up from reference TRBV7-2 and TRBJ1-1, is GAGVSQSPSNKVTEKGKDVELRCDPISGHTALYWYRQSLGQGLEFLIYFQGNSAPDKSGLPSDRFSAERTGGSVSTLTIQRTQQEDSAVYLCASSLELMNTGAFFGQGTRLTVV.

This clonotype was seen many times. V usage is TRBV11-2 and J usage is TRBJ2-1; 8 bases are shared with TRBD2. This CDR3 is 15 amino acids long. Germline V gives CDR1 SGHAT, CDR2 FQNNGV. After removal of 6 bases from V and 3 bases from J, the junction contained 7 bases not matched to a gene. CDR3: CASRLTSGNYNEQFF. CDR3 sequence (DNA): TGTGCCAGCAGACTTACTAGCGGTAACTACAATGAGCAGTTCTTC.

This clonotype has ten or more counts. The chain recombines TRBV12-3 or TRBV12-4 with TRBJ2-1; TRBD1 agrees at 9 bases. The CDR3 is 17 amino acids. V lost 0 bases, J lost 0 bases, and 3 bases stayed unmatched. The CDR3 DNA follows: TGTGCCAGCAGTTTAGCGGGGACAGGGAGCTCCTACAATGAGCAGTTCTTC. Encoded protein: CASSLAGTGSSYNEQFF.

This clonotype was found many times. The chain carries TRBV5-5 and TRBJ1-3; D not resolved. The germline V gene has CDR1 SGHKS and CDR2 YYEKEE (reference sequence). This CDR3 region has 16 residues. V was clipped by 1 base and J by 0 bases, with 11 bases between them. This CDR3 reads CASSLFDRSSGNTIYF. CDR3 DNA: TGTGCCAGCAGCTTGTTTGATAGGTCCTCTGGAAACACCATATATTTT.

This clonotype appeared many times. This chain connects TRBV20-1 to TRBJ1-2; a weak D match, TRBD1 (6 bases). The CDR3 has 13 residues. Germline CDR1 reads DFQATT; CDR2 reads SNEGSKA (reference sequence). Between the trimmed V and J ends, which lost 3 bases and 5 bases, there was a span of 13 bases. Written as DNA, the CDR3 is TGCAGTGCTAGGGGGACATTGGATTATGGCTACACCTTC. This translates into CSARGTLDYGYTF.